These T cell receptor beta chains were read from a single sample in a study of tumor-infiltrating lymphocytes in oesophageal squamous cell carcinoma. TCRdb independently ran MiXCR on the PCR reads; one entry per CDR3 protein. The data contain some 7,100 distinct CDR3 sequences, approximately 14% of them singletons. The sequenced sample consisted of blood. These receptors were obtained from a male donor with esophageal squamous cell carcinoma. Each CDR3 is given with its conserved first and last residue. D genes are given only for firm matches. A clone size is listed for some rows: how often the clone was seen (once, few, many), or a class if it is expanded.

TRBJ2-5 many - TRBV2 CATSQVTRETQYF TGTGCCACCTCGCAGGTGACCCGCGAGACCCAGTACTTC
TRBJ2-1 many - TRBV3-2 CASSLIGGALKNEQFF TGTGCCAGCAGCTTGATCGGGGGGGCCTTGAAAAATGAGCAGTTCTTC
TRBJ2-7 - - TRBV27 CASSLYRTGYYEQYF TGTGCCAGCAGTTTATATAGGACGGGCTACTACGAGCAGTACTTC
TRBJ1-4 - - TRBV9 CASSANNEKLFF TGTGCCAGCAGCGCCAATAATGAAAAACTGTTTTTT
TRBJ2-7 few - TRBV2 CASTGLMPSYEQYF TGTGCCAGCACCGGGTTGATGCCGTCCTACGAGCAGTACTTC
TRBJ2-7 few - TRBV5-4 CASSPKGGASYEQYF TGTGCCAGCAGCCCAAAGGGGGGGGCCTCCTACGAGCAGTACTTC
TRBJ1-1 many - TRBV12-3/TRBV12-4 CASSKGSNTEAFF TGTGCCAGCAGCAAGGGATCGAACACTGAAGCTTTCTTT
TRBJ2-4 many - TRBV6-2/TRBV6-3 CASGQNIQYF TGTGCCAGCGGGCAAAACATTCAGTACTTC
TRBJ2-5 medium-sized TRBD1 TRBV6-1 CASTVTGEETQYF TGTGCCAGCACCGTGACAGGGGAGGAGACCCAGTACTTC
TRBJ2-7 medium-sized - TRBV7-2 CASSLELRQGNEQYF TGTGCCAGCAGCTTAGAGCTTAGGCAGGGGAACGAGCAGTACTTC
TRBJ2-7 few TRBD2 TRBV27 CASRGLAEYEQYF TGTGCCAGCAGGGGGCTAGCGGAATACGAGCAGTACTTC
TRBJ2-1 many - TRBV19 CASSHVPSSYNEQFF TGTGCCAGTAGTCATGTGCCTAGCTCCTACAATGAGCAGTTCTTC
TRBJ2-4 many TRBD1 TRBV19 CASSSRQGAYPFKNIQYF TGTGCCAGTAGTAGCCGACAGGGGGCCTATCCTTTCAAAAACATTCAGTACTTC
TRBJ2-7 few TRBD1 TRBV19 CASMGQGAYPSEQYF TGTGCCAGTATGGGACAGGGGGCATATCCTAGTGAGCAGTACTTC
TRBJ2-2 many TRBD1 TRBV5-1 CASGRQGNTGELFF TGCGCCAGCGGCCGACAGGGTAACACCGGGGAGCTGTTTTTT
TRBJ1-2 many - TRBV5-6 CASSLGGLGDYGYTF TGTGCCAGCAGCTTGGGGGGACTGGGAGACTATGGCTACACCTTC
TRBJ2-6 many - TRBV5-5 CASSLGGPGANVLTF TGTGCCAGCAGCTTGGGAGGGCCTGGGGCCAACGTCCTGACTTTC
TRBJ2-7 few - TRBV2 CASSEVLPYEQYF TGTGCCAGCAGTGAGGTCCTACCCTACGAGCAGTACTTC
TRBJ2-2 medium-sized - TRBV7-3 CASTRPFTGELFF TGTGCCAGTACCCGGCCTTTCACCGGGGAGCTGTTTTTT
TRBJ2-5 - TRBD1 TRBV9 CASSASGGGETQYF TGTGCCAGCAGCGCTTCAGGGGGCGGAGAGACCCAGTACTTC
TRBJ1-1 many - TRBV6-1 CASRVKGSPDLGTEAFF TGTGCCAGCAGAGTTAAGGGCTCCCCTGACCTGGGCACTGAAGCTTTCTTT
TRBJ2-2 many TRBD2 TRBV10-3 CASSGGASGELFF TGTGCCTCTAGCGGGGGGGCTTCCGGGGAGCTGTTTTTT
TRBJ2-7 - - TRBV3-1 CASSGGIYEQYF TGTGCCAGCAGCGGCGGAATTTACGAGCAGTACTTC
TRBJ1-2 - TRBD1 TRBV11-2 CASSFDRAYGYTF TGTGCCAGCAGCTTTGACAGGGCATATGGCTACACCTTC
TRBJ1-1 medium-sized - TRBV12-3/TRBV12-4 CASSLRVLEAFF TGTGCCAGCAGTTTGAGGGTTCTTGAAGCTTTCTTT
TRBJ2-5 medium-sized TRBD1 TRBV6-1 CASRPTGQGERTQYF TGTGCCAGCAGACCCACCGGACAGGGGGAGAGGACCCAGTACTTC
TRBJ2-2 - - TRBV7-2 CASSLAPAHTGELFF TGTGCCAGCAGCTTAGCTCCAGCCCACACCGGGGAGCTGTTTTTT
TRBJ1-1 many TRBD1 TRBV2 CASRLDRYNTEAFF TGTGCCAGCAGACTGGACAGGTACAACACTGAAGCTTTCTTT